This T cell receptor beta chain was retrieved from a study of technical replicates of blood from several donors. CDR3 size: 15 residues. Germline CDR1 reads SGHRS; CDR2 reads YFSETQ. Trimming removed 4 bases at V and 6 bases at J, with 17 bases between. Only in-frame clones appear in the TCRdb table, and some are missing; sequencing was by immunoSEQ multiplex PCR. Of about 84,000 clones in the sample, about 97% are singletons; the top ten hold approximately 0.18%. The chain links TRBV5-1 to TRBJ2-1, with D perhaps matching TRBD2 (6 bases). The specimen sequenced was T cells isolated from PBMCs. The TCR sequence derives from a human donor in good health. The CDR3 region has the DNA TGCGCCAGCAGCGGCCGACTAGACCATTCCAATGAGCAGTTCTTC. Its translation: CASSGRLDHSNEQFF.